These T cell receptor beta chains were read from a single sample in a study of T cell responses to AZD1222 COVID-19 vaccine. Assay used: immunoSEQ multiplex PCR; TCRdb lists only in-frame clones, some missing. There are 120,000 or so clones in the sample; roughly nine tenths occur only once, and 3% lies in the top ten. The material was peripheral blood, obtained 28 days after the second AZD1222 dose. These receptors were obtained from an adult who received the AZD1222 COVID-19 vaccine. CDR3s include the opening cysteine and the closing phenylalanine or tryptophan. The D gene is left open where the match is weak. Some rows mark clone size as missing; the rest say once, few, many or name a class of expanded clone.

>NA|TRBD1|TRBJ2-3|TRBV5-6
TGTGCCAGCAGCTCGTTGGACAGGGGACCTAGCACAGATACGCAGTATTTT
CASSSLDRGPSTDTQYF
>NA|NA|TRBJ1-5|TRBV18
TGTGCCAGCTCAGCCGGGGGGCCCCAGCATTTT
CASSAGGPQHF
>NA|NA|TRBJ1-4|TRBV28
TGTGCCAGCAGTTTTACCCGGGGGGAAAGGGATGAAAAACTGTTTTTT
CASSFTRGERDEKLFF
>NA|NA|TRBJ1-4|TRBV19
TGTGCCAGTAGTTACCGGGAGGGTTACGAAAAACTGTTTTTT
CASSYREGYEKLFF
>NA|NA|TRBJ1-2|TRBV11-3
TGTGCCAGCAGCTTAGATAGCGGGACAAACTATGGCTACACCTTC
CASSLDSGTNYGYTF
>NA|TRBD2|TRBJ2-3|TRBV13
TGTGCCAGCAGCCTCCAGCTAGCGGGGGGGAATACGCAGTATTTT
CASSLQLAGGNTQYF
>NA|NA|TRBJ2-7|TRBV4-1
TGCGCCAGCAGCCAAGACGGCAAAGAGGGGAAGGCCTACGAGCAGTACTTC
CASSQDGKEGKAYEQYF
>NA|TRBD1|TRBJ1-6|TRBV6-5
TGTGCCAGCAGTTACTCGCGGACAGGGTCTAATTCACCCCTCCACTTT
CASSYSRTGSNSPLHF
>NA|NA|TRBJ2-3|TRBV24-1
TGTGCCACCAGTGATCCTAGACACAAAAGCACAGATACGCAGTATTTT
CATSDPRHKSTDTQYF
>NA|NA|TRBJ2-7|TRBV6-5
TGTGCCAGCAGACCTCCGGTTGGAGGGGGAAACGAGCAGTACTTC
CASRPPVGGGNEQYF
>few|NA|TRBJ1-1|TRBV18
TGTGCCAGCTCACCACTGAACACTGAAGCTTTCTTT
CASSPLNTEAFF
>NA|TRBD1|TRBJ1-6|TRBV2
TGTGCCAGCAGAGGGGGCCCTTTTTCACCCCTCCACTTT
CASRGGPFSPLHF
>NA|NA|TRBJ2-3|TRBV5-1
TGCGCCAGCAGCTCCGAGCGGGTTACTAGCACAGATACGCAGTATTTT
CASSSERVTSTDTQYF
>NA|NA|TRBJ2-2|TRBV19
TGTGCCAGTAGTATCCGTACCGGGGAGCTGTTTTTT
CASSIRTGELFF
>once|NA|TRBJ2-1|TRBV19
TGTGCCAGTAGTGGGGGTTTCCCTTTCAATGAGCAGTTCTTC
CASSGGFPFNEQFF
>NA|TRBD1|TRBJ1-1|TRBV19
TGTGCCAGTAGGATAAACAGGGGCCCCACTGAAGCTTTCTTT
CASRINRGPTEAFF
>NA|NA|TRBJ2-3|TRBV5-1
TGCGCCAGCCTGCCGGGATCCGGCTTGGCAGATACGCAGTATTTT
CASLPGSGLADTQYF
>NA|TRBD2|TRBJ2-5|TRBV10-2
TGCGCCAGCAGACCGGGACTAGCGGGGGGGATAGGGGAGACCCAGTACTTC
CASRPGLAGGIGETQYF
>NA|TRBD1|TRBJ2-7|TRBV7-2
TGTGCCAGCAGCCTAGAAGGGACAGTTGCCGAGCAGTACTTC
CASSLEGTVAEQYF
>NA|TRBD1|TRBJ2-3|TRBV24-1
TGTGCCACCAGTGATTCAGGGGGACCCACAGATACGCAGTATTTT
CATSDSGGPTDTQYF
>NA|NA|TRBJ1-1|TRBV5-1
TGCGCCAGCAGTCCGCAGTTGAACACTGAAGCTTTCTTT
CASSPQLNTEAFF
>NA|NA|TRBJ1-1|TRBV7-9
TGTGCCAGCAGCTTAACCAGGATCACTGAAGCTTTCTTT
CASSLTRITEAFF
>NA|NA|TRBJ1-2|TRBV28
TGTGCCAGCAGTCTGCGAGGTGCCTCACCCTATGGCTACACCTTC
CASSLRGASPYGYTF
>NA|NA|TRBJ1-3|TRBV7-9
TGTGCCAGCAGCCGCTGGGACATTAGCTCTGGAAACACCATATATTTT
CASSRWDISSGNTIYF
>NA|NA|TRBJ1-4|TRBV3-1/TRBV3-2
TGTGCCAGCAGCCATTCTTCCTATGGCTTCGGGGAAAAACTGTTTTTT
CASSHSSYGFGEKLFF
>NA|NA|TRBJ2-7|TRBV14
TGTGCCAGCAGCCAAGCGATGTTCGGGATAAACACCTACGAGCAGTACTTC
CASSQAMFGINTYEQYF
>NA|TRBD1|TRBJ1-2|TRBV6-5
TGTGCCAGCAGTTACTCAGGGGACAGGATGAGATACACCTTC
CASSYSGDRMRYTF